These T cell receptor beta chains were read from a single sample in a study of T cells in tuberculosis. Using immunoSEQ multiplex PCR, the repertoire was profiled, and TCRdb retains in-frame clones only, with some absent. The table has nearly 60,000 clones, approximately 88% seen once. Sequences were obtained from CD1b-GMM tetramer-negative cells sorted from PBMCs. The receptors here all came from an adult woman with latent tuberculosis. The CDR3 runs from the conserved cysteine through the conserved F or W. The D gene is left open where the match is weak. Clone size is stated in some rows and not others, as once, few, many or a class when expanded.

v_call	j_call	d_call	clone_size	cdr3_aa	cdr3_nt
TRBV27	TRBJ2-6	TRBD1	-	CASSLRDRPNSGANVLTF	TGTGCCAGCAGCTTGAGGGACAGGCCTAACTCTGGGGCCAACGTCCTGACTTTC
TRBV10-3	TRBJ2-5	TRBD2	-	CAISGSSGGPKETQYF	TGTGCCATCAGTGGGAGTAGCGGGGGGCCGAAGGAGACCCAGTACTTC
TRBV5-8	TRBJ1-1	-	-	CASSRPVRKGVGPGTEAFF	TGTGCCAGCAGTCGCCCCGTGCGAAAAGGTGTTGGTCCAGGCACTGAAGCTTTCTTT
TRBV5-6	TRBJ2-7	-	-	CASNNYQDSLFYEQYF	TGTGCCAGCAACAACTACCAGGACAGTCTATTCTACGAGCAGTACTTC
TRBV4-3	TRBJ2-1	TRBD2	-	CASSQVAAGGAPQFF	TGCGCCAGCAGCCAAGTAGCGGCGGGGGGGGCCCCGCAGTTCTTC
TRBV9	TRBJ2-7	TRBD1	-	CASSAKSWGQGGNEQYF	TGTGCCAGCAGCGCGAAGTCCTGGGGACAGGGAGGGAACGAGCAGTACTTC
TRBV27	TRBJ1-2	TRBD1	-	CASSLRMGQLYGYTF	TGTGCCAGCAGTTTACGAATGGGACAGCTCTATGGCTACACCTTC
TRBV19	TRBJ1-2	TRBD1	-	CANQYSQGAYGYTF	TGTGCCAACCAATATAGCCAGGGGGCCTATGGCTACACCTTC
TRBV19	TRBJ1-2	-	-	CASSPDPQGSYGYTF	TGTGCCAGTAGTCCGGACCCGCAGGGATCCTATGGCTACACCTTC
TRBV28	TRBJ1-2	TRBD1	-	CASTMRGQGAF	TGTGCCAGCACCATGAGGGGACAGGGGGCCTTC
TRBV25-1	TRBJ1-2	-	-	CASSAGSVFGYTF	TGTGCCAGCAGTGCGGGGTCTGTGTTTGGCTACACCTTC
TRBV10-3	TRBJ1-5	TRBD1	few	CAISESSGTGNQPQHF	TGTGCCATCAGTGAATCATCCGGGACAGGGAATCAGCCCCAGCATTTT
TRBV19	TRBJ2-2	-	-	CASSPGVFYRSNNPNTGELFF	TGTGCCAGTAGCCCAGGGGTGTTTTATAGAAGTAATAACCCGAACACCGGGGAGCTGTTTTTT
TRBV4-3	TRBJ1-1	TRBD1	-	CASSQDRGQGATEAFF	TGCGCCAGCAGCCAAGATCGGGGACAGGGAGCCACTGAAGCTTTCTTT
TRBV4-1	TRBJ1-2	TRBD1	-	CASSQEGQPPWYGYTF	TGCGCCAGCAGCCAAGAGGGACAGCCACCATGGTATGGCTACACCTTC
TRBV28	TRBJ1-3	-	-	CASSLRTYGNTIYF	TGTGCCAGCAGTTTACGGACATACGGAAACACCATATATTTT
TRBV29-1	TRBJ2-3	TRBD2	-	CSVDTSGVFMDTQYF	TGCAGCGTTGATACTAGCGGGGTGTTCATGGATACGCAGTATTTT
TRBV2	TRBJ2-3	TRBD2	once	CASRTGGMSTDTQYF	TGTGCCAGCAGGACGGGAGGGATGTCCACAGATACGCAGTATTTT
TRBV4-2	TRBJ2-7	TRBD1	-	CASSQDGTGEEQYF	TGTGCCAGCAGCCAAGACGGGACAGGCGAAGAGCAGTACTTC
TRBV5-1	TRBJ2-1	TRBD1	-	CASSKDRSNYNEQFF	TGCGCCAGCAGTAAGGACAGGAGTAACTACAATGAGCAGTTCTTC
TRBV9	TRBJ2-7	-	-	CASSVGGTVYEQYF	TGTGCCAGCAGCGTAGGCGGTACCGTCTACGAGCAGTACTTC
TRBV6-1	TRBJ1-2	-	-	CASSEATDGNGYTF	TGTGCCAGCAGTGAAGCTACGGACGGGAATGGCTACACCTTC
TRBV9	TRBJ2-1	-	-	CASSVGVTYNEQFF	TGTGCCAGCAGCGTCGGGGTCACCTACAATGAGCAGTTCTTC
TRBV28	TRBJ1-1	-	-	CASSLQGLNTEAFF	TGTGCCAGCAGTTTACAGGGTCTGAACACTGAAGCTTTCTTT
TRBV4-1	TRBJ1-5	-	once	CASSQEVGRGSNQPQHF	TGCGCCAGCAGCCAAGAAGTGGGCAGGGGAAGCAATCAGCCCCAGCATTTT
TRBV15	TRBJ2-7	-	-	CATSPRNDWKSEQYF	TGTGCCACCAGCCCCCGGAATGACTGGAAGTCCGAGCAGTACTTC
TRBV6-5	TRBJ2-1	TRBD1	-	CASSYLPGQGVDEQFF	TGTGCCAGCAGTTACCTTCCGGGACAGGGGGTCGATGAGCAGTTCTTC
TRBV7-7	TRBJ2-5	-	-	CASSPGGRGQETQYF	TGTGCTAGCAGTCCAGGGGGGAGAGGACAAGAGACCCAGTACTTC
TRBV7-2	TRBJ1-1	TRBD1	-	CASSFGSGTGGTEAFF	TGTGCCAGCAGCTTCGGCTCCGGGACAGGGGGTACTGAAGCTTTCTTT
TRBV11-2	TRBJ2-1	-	-	CASSLPRGDINEQFF	TGTGCCAGCAGCTTACCCAGGGGTGATATTAATGAGCAGTTCTTC
TRBV19	TRBJ2-1	TRBD2	once	CASSIGAPSGLGYNEQFF	TGTGCCAGTAGTATAGGTGCCCCTAGCGGATTAGGGTACAATGAGCAGTTCTTC
TRBV29-1	TRBJ2-1	TRBD1	-	CSATGTGGGNEQFF	TGCAGCGCCACCGGGACAGGGGGCGGCAATGAGCAGTTCTTC
TRBV5-4	TRBJ2-7	TRBD2	-	CASSPGLLYEQYF	TGTGCCAGCAGCCCGGGACTACTCTACGAGCAGTACTTC
TRBV27	TRBJ1-1	TRBD1	-	CASSRRDRATEAFF	TGTGCCAGCAGTCGGAGGGACAGAGCCACTGAAGCTTTCTTT
TRBV4-3	TRBJ2-1	TRBD2	-	CASSQGGSGYNEQFF	TGCGCCAGCAGCCAAGGCGGGAGCGGGTACAATGAGCAGTTCTTC
TRBV19	TRBJ2-7	-	-	CASSAQSGGFYEQYF	TGTGCCAGTAGTGCACAATCCGGCGGGTTCTACGAGCAGTACTTC
TRBV19	TRBJ2-2	-	-	CASSTAGTGELFF	TGTGCCAGTAGTACGGCGGGGACCGGGGAGCTGTTTTTT
TRBV12-5	TRBJ1-5	-	-	CASGPTPRGENQPQHF	TGTGCTAGTGGTCCCACCCCCAGGGGAGAGAATCAGCCCCAGCATTTT
TRBV4-1	TRBJ1-4	-	-	CASSQDPGGATNEKLFF	TGCGCCAGCAGCCAAGATCCGGGGGGTGCAACTAATGAAAAACTGTTTTTT
TRBV4-1	TRBJ2-1	-	-	CASSQGHIHRNEQFF	TGCGCCAGCAGCCAAGGCCACATTCACAGGAATGAGCAGTTCTTC
TRBV7-2	TRBJ2-1	TRBD2	-	CASSLGFGTRLYNEQFF	TGTGCCAGCAGCTTAGGATTCGGGACTAGGCTGTACAATGAGCAGTTCTTC
TRBV7-8	TRBJ1-1	-	-	CASSPGGIVTEAFF	TGTGCCAGCAGCCCGGGGGGCATCGTAACTGAAGCTTTCTTT
TRBV5-1	TRBJ2-5	-	few	CASSSGWRQETQYF	TGCGCCAGCAGCTCCGGGTGGAGACAAGAGACCCAGTACTTC
TRBV6-5	TRBJ2-1	TRBD2	-	CASRLGTSGNEQFF	TGTGCCAGCAGATTAGGGACTAGCGGCAATGAGCAGTTCTTC
TRBV18	TRBJ2-3	TRBD1	-	CASSAGPTGVVGTDTQYF	TGTGCCAGCTCAGCAGGTCCGACAGGGGTTGTTGGCACAGATACGCAGTATTTT
TRBV11-2	TRBJ2-7	-	-	CASSLDGSLRIDEQYF	TGTGCCAGCAGCTTAGACGGGAGTCTCCGAATCGACGAGCAGTACTTC
TRBV5-4	TRBJ2-5	TRBD2	once	CASRLAGAIGETQYF	TGTGCCAGCCGGCTAGCGGGGGCCATTGGGGAGACCCAGTACTTC
TRBV4-3	TRBJ2-7	TRBD2	-	CASSQDRISQAGVYEQYF	TGCGCCAGCAGCCAAGATCGGATATCTCAAGCGGGAGTGTACGAGCAGTACTTC